This TCR beta chain was captured in a study of T cells after yellow fever vaccination (dated by TCRdb to the late 2010s). With regard to the full study: The SMART-Seq v4 Ultra Low Input RNA kit was used to prepare libraries from fractions with low cell numbers. To follow T-cell clones before and after both primary and booster YFV17D yellow fever vaccination, bulk TCR alpha and beta repertoires underwent longitudinal sequencing. The cohort comprised two healthy male donors, one aged 18 to 30 and one aged 30 to 40 years. Bulk PBMC replicates and cell subsets were isolated from blood drawn at multiple timepoints before and after both primary and secondary immunization. Study-level results and caveats: Compared with the primary T-cell response, the secondary T-cell response was faster but weaker, reaching its peak on day 5 rather than on day 15. A small fraction of clonotypes appeared in both the CD4 and CD8 compartments, likely as a result of convergent recombination. Because abundant contaminating clonotypes from the bulk population could be contained in FACS-sorted repertoires, computational filtering was required. Because the study included only a couple of donors, the extent to which the findings can be generalized is limited. Most clones expanded after primary vaccination (approximately 97% of CD4 and roughly 90% of CD8) were re-detected after the booster, suggesting that broad memory maintenance occurred.

Here V drops 8 bases and J drops 2 bases, and the junction holds 14 bases not matched to any gene. The CDR3 runs 17 residues from the cysteine to the phenylalanine. The only DNA kept is the CDR3, 51 bases in frame from the first base. CDR1 KGHDR and CDR2 SFDVKD were looked up in the germline V gene. This specimen's treatment or condition label, interpreted: live attenuated yellow fever vaccine strain. A standard Ficoll-Paque protocol was used to isolate PBMCs from peripheral blood. Dynabeads CD4 and CD8 positive selection kits were used to isolate CD4 and CD8 T-cell fractions. TriZol was used to extract RNA from bulk PBMCs, CD4 and CD8 fractions, and dextramer-positive and dextramer-negative fractions. This clonotype has a handful of counts. Its recognized antigen is unknown. It has no much larger one-base neighbor in the sample; base qualities were not kept. TCR cDNA was synthesized by 5'RACE template switching, which introduced a universal primer site and unique molecular identifiers. cDNA synthesis was primed from both the TCR alpha and TCR beta constant segments. Library amplification used two PCR steps, and the second PCR step added sample barcodes and sequencing adapters. Sequencing of libraries was performed on Illumina HiSeq 2500 (2x100 bp) or NovaSeq (2x150 bp). In the original analysis: MIGEC was used to demultiplex reads and collapse the reads into UMI consensus sequences, and MiXCR was used for V(D)J alignment. Using edgeR on replicate PBMC samples, clonotypes were called vaccine-responding if FDR was below 0.01 and the log2 fold change was above 5 up to day 15. Bulk clonotypes were assigned CD4 or CD8 identity according to which sequenced CD4 or CD8 repertoire held them at higher abundance. TCRdb reanalyzed the raw reads on its own, using fastp at Q25 for trimming and MiXCR for clone calling, and kept in-frame beta chains. Merged by CDR3 protein, the rows form single entries marked with the most common genes and DNA. TCRdb's processing, not the study's, gives the V and J calls here. This sample holds roughly 240,000 distinct CDR3 sequences; 6.7% were observed only once. The ten largest account for more than 0.85% of the sample.

The source was CD4+ T cells sorted from PBMCs, collected on the day of the yellow fever booster vaccination. This sequence originates from a man aged 25 to 40 who received the YFV17D yellow fever vaccine. Recombination linked TRBV24-1 to TRBJ2-3; 8 bases in between match TRBD2. The DNA sequence is as follows: TGTGCCACCATAGGATTATCTGCGGGAGGAGACACAGATACGCAGTATTTT. It translates to CATIGLSAGGDTDTQYF.